What follows are 10 T cell receptor beta chains derived from one specimen sequenced in a study of cytomegalovirus exposure and HLA in healthy donors. 60 Vbeta and 13 Jbeta primers were used in PCR. Measured with immunoSEQ multiplex PCR; TCRdb has only the in-frame clones, and not every one. The table lists over 85,000 clones, roughly 85% of them singletons. The specimen sequenced was PBMCs. The receptors were gathered from a man aged 40-49 years in good health and CMV-seronegative.

V and J are TRBV4-1 and TRBJ1-5, with D possibly being TRBD1 (6 bases). V lost 0 bases, J lost 4 bases, and 13 bases lay in between. The CDR3 loop spans 16 amino acids. Per the germline V gene, CDR1 is MGHRA and CDR2 is YSYEKL. CDR3 region: CASSQERTADNQPQHF. DNA for the CDR3: TGCGCCAGCAGCCAAGAAAGGACAGCCGATAATCAGCCCCAGCATTTT.

V gene TRBV6-5 combines with J gene TRBJ1-2; the D gene is possibly TRBD1 (5 bases). Per germline, CDR1 MNHEY and CDR2 SVGAGI. V lost 6 bases to trimming and J lost 7 bases, with 15 bases between them. The CDR3 consists of 13 residues. CDR3 DNA: TGTGCCAGCAGCATCGTTGGGGGGGGTGGCTACACCTTC. It yields the protein CASSIVGGGGYTF.

CDR3 region: CASSDRRDRVRNANQPQHF. The CDR3 DNA follows: TGTGCCAGCAGTGACCGACGGGACAGGGTGAGGAATGCCAATCAGCCCCAGCATTTT. V is TRBV6-1 and J is TRBJ1-5; 9 positions agree with TRBD1. Trimming took 3 bases from V and 3 from J; bases not matched to a gene: 15. This CDR3 contains 19 residues. Germline V CDR1 and CDR2: MNHNS, SASEGT.

The chain joins TRBV9 to TRBJ2-7; 10 nucleotides match TRBD1. The CDR3 totals 14 residues. Trimming cost V 4 bases and J 6 bases; bases outside gene matches: 7. The germline gives CDR1 SGDLS, CDR2 YYNGEE. The CDR3: CASSPRTGGGEQYF. CDR3 nucleotide sequence: TGTGCCAGCAGCCCCCGGACAGGGGGAGGCGAGCAGTACTTC.

DNA of the CDR3: TGTGCCAGCAGTTCCAACAATCAGCCCCAGCATTTT. Translated: CASSSNNQPQHF. This chain connects TRBV6-1 to TRBJ1-5; D remains ambiguous. Trimming removed 5 bases from V and 3 bases from J, with 5 bases in between. Germline loops: CDR1 MNHNS, CDR2 SASEGT. This CDR3 region has 12 residues.

The rearrangement joins TRBV27 to TRBJ1-5; D possibly corresponds to TRBD1 (5 bases). The length of the CDR3 is 14 residues. The germline gives CDR1 MNHEY, CDR2 SMNVEV (reference sequence). Trimming took 3 bases from V and 3 from J, leaving 9 bases between them. In DNA form, the CDR3 reads TGTGCCAGCAGTTTTCAGGGTGACAATCAGCCCCAGCATTTT. Translation: CASSFQGDNQPQHF.

This rearrangement joins TRBV9 to TRBJ1-2; no clear D gene. The germline V gene has CDR1 SGDLS and CDR2 YYNGEE. Trimming took off 3 bases at V and 0 bases at J, with 3 bases between the two ends. The CDR3 is 12 amino acids. The CDR3 loop is CASSATNYGYTF. CDR3 nucleotide sequence: TGTGCCAGCAGCGCTACTAACTATGGCTACACCTTC.

The rearrangement uses TRBV7-3 and TRBJ1-2; D not resolved. V lost 5 bases, J lost 4 bases, and 11 bases lay in between. Germline V CDR1 and CDR2: SGHTA, FQGTGA. CDR3 length: 13 residues. CDR3 nucleotide sequence: TGTGCCAGCAGCCCGAAATTCGGCTATGGCTACACCTTC. Translating it yields CASSPKFGYGYTF.

This chain links TRBV19 with TRBJ1-3; 8 bases are a match to TRBD1. V trimming: 5 bases; J trimming: 5 bases; junction bases outside the gene matches: 20. Germline V CDR1 and CDR2: LNHDA, SQIVND (reference sequence). This CDR3 is 19 amino acids long. CDR3 protein: CASSSQRSPGTGSRNTIYF. In nucleotides, the CDR3 is TGTGCCAGTAGTTCCCAACGCAGTCCCGGGACAGGTTCTAGAAACACCATATATTTT.

In its sample, this clone was seen once. This chain links TRBV11-2 with TRBJ2-1; D might be TRBD1 (6 bases). Germline V gives CDR1 SGHAT, CDR2 FQNNGV. Trimming removed 1 base at V and 2 bases at J, with 12 bases between. This CDR3 has 16 amino acids. The CDR3, as DNA: TGTGCCAGCAGCTTAGTAGGGGCAGGGGCCTACAATGAGCAGTTCTTC. Amino acid sequence: CASSLVGAGAYNEQFF. Looking up the rest from reference TRBV11-2 and TRBJ2-1 gives the full variable domain: EAGVAQSPRYKIIEKRQSVAFWCNPISGHATLYWYQQILGQGPKLLIQFQNNGVVDDSQLPKDRFSAERLKGVDSTLKIQPAKLEDSAVYLCASSLVGAGAYNEQFFGPGTRLTVL.